This T cell receptor beta chain was profiled in a study of blood T cells in healthy people across ages. The germline CDR1 and CDR2 sequences are DFQATT and SNEGSKA (reference sequence). The CDR3 has 14 residues. The ends were cut back, 0 bases at V and 6 bases at J, with 14 bases in the middle. Sample-barcoded 5' priming and a J-beta primer mix drove a second PCR of about 7 to 12 cycles. Each CDR3 protein gets one entry after TCRdb re-called the 5' RACE reads with MiXCR. The sample includes around 990,000 distinct CDR3 sequences, more than 30% of them seen just once. The sample holds one count of this clonotype.

Sequenced: blood. The clonotype was recovered from a man between 18 and 35 years old in good health. The chain is built from TRBV20-1 and TRBJ1-2; D is unresolved. The CDR3, as DNA: TGCAGTGCTAGAGATGGGCGGACTATCGATGGCTACACCTTC. Residues: CSARDGRTIDGYTF.